Listed here is a single T cell receptor beta chain. Its antigen is still unknown. Germline V gene data show CDR1 as SEHNR and CDR2 as FQNEAQ (reference sequence). This CDR3 has 14 amino acids. The J segment lost 6 bases and the V segment lost 5 bases, leaving 8 bases of the junction unmatched. This sample is drawn from a study of OX40 agonist ivuxolimab in advanced cancers. About the study: Earlier anti-PD-1, anti-PD-L1 or anti-CTLA-4 therapy was permitted; about 39% had received some. Partial responses occurred in Three dose-escalation patients, one with hepatocellular carcinoma and two with cutaneous melanoma. Study results and limitations: The antigens recognized by the expanded peripheral T cells, that is their antigen specificity, were not determined. Normalized T-cell clonal expansion was also low in some nonresponders.

Some clones are missing from TCRdb's copy, which holds only in-frame ones; the method was immunoSEQ multiplex PCR. Of 7,000 to 9,500 clones in the sample, approximately 72% were seen once. The sample consisted of CD4+ or CD8+ T cells sorted from blood, taken in a trial of the OX40 agonist ivuxolimab. The clonotype comes from an adult with an advanced solid tumor such as melanoma, head and neck, liver or kidney cancer. The V gene is TRBV7-9, the J gene TRBJ2-3, with 7 positions matching TRBD2. The CDR3 coding sequence is TGTGCCAGCAGCATTGCGGGAGTTGGCGATACGCAGTATTTT. It is translated as CASSIAGVGDTQYF.